These T cell receptor beta chains were read from a single sample in a study of OX40 agonist ivuxolimab in advanced cancers. The repertoire was sequenced with immunoSEQ multiplex PCR; TCRdb's copy has only in-frame clones and lacks some. The table lists 45,000 or so clones, around 90% of them singletons. Specimen: CD4+ or CD8+ T cells sorted from blood, collected in a trial of the OX40 agonist ivuxolimab. The receptor set was obtained from an adult with an advanced solid tumor such as melanoma, head and neck, liver or kidney cancer. Each CDR3 is given with its conserved first and last residue. D genes are given only for firm matches. The size entry is marked missing in some rows and otherwise reads once, few, many or a size class.

size	V	D	J	DNA	CDR3
once	TRBV4-1	NA	TRBJ1-2	TGCGCCAGCAGCCAACAGGGGCCTTACGGGGACTACACCTTC	CASSQQGPYGDYTF
NA	TRBV27	NA	TRBJ2-7	TGTGCCAGCAGTTCTTCCTACGAGCAGTACTTC	CASSSSYEQYF
NA	TRBV7-8	TRBD2	TRBJ2-1	TGTGCCAGCTATAAGACGATAGGGGACTACGTAACCTCCGAGCAGTTCTTC	CASYKTIGDYVTSEQFF
NA	TRBV20-1	NA	TRBJ1-1	TGCAGCGCAGGGTGGGGCACTGAAGCTTTCTTT	CSAGWGTEAFF
once	TRBV6-6	NA	TRBJ1-3	TGTGCCAGCAGGGTAGACTCTGGAAACACCATATATTTT	CASRVDSGNTIYF
NA	TRBV10-3	TRBD1	TRBJ2-7	TGTGCCATCAGTGAGGGGCCAACGGGACAGAGCTTC	CAISEGPTGQSF
NA	TRBV4-1	TRBD1	TRBJ1-1	TGCGCCAGCAGCCAAGGAGTTCAGGGGGGGTTAGAAGCTTTCTTT	CASSQGVQGGLEAFF
NA	TRBV7-9	TRBD1	TRBJ2-1	TGTGCCAGCAGCTCCCCGGGACAGGGGATCAATGAGCAGTTCTTC	CASSSPGQGINEQFF
NA	TRBV28	NA	TRBJ2-1	TGTGCCAGCAGTTTAGAGGGGCCATCGGAGCAGTTCTTC	CASSLEGPSEQFF
NA	TRBV5-1	TRBD2	TRBJ2-3	TGCGCCAGCAGCTTTTTCCGGGACTACAATGAAAATACGCAGTATTTT	CASSFFRDYNENTQYF
NA	TRBV27	NA	TRBJ2-1	TGTGCCAGCACCGGGCCTTACAATGAGCAGTTCTTC	CASTGPYNEQFF
NA	TRBV19	NA	TRBJ2-1	TGTGCCAGTAGTATAGTGGGCGGGGACCCTTCCTACAATGAGCAGTTCTTC	CASSIVGGDPSYNEQFF